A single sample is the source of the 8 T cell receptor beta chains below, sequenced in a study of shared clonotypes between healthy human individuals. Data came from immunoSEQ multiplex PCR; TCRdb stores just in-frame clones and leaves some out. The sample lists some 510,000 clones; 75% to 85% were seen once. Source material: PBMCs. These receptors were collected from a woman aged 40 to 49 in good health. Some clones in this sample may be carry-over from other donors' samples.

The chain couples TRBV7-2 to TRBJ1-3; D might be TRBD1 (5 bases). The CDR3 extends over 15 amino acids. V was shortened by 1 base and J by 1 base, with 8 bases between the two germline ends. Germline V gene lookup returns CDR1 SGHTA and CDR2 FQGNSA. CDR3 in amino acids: CASSLVSGSGNTIYF. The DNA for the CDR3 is TGTGCCAGCAGCTTAGTGTCAGGGTCTGGAAACACCATATATTTT.

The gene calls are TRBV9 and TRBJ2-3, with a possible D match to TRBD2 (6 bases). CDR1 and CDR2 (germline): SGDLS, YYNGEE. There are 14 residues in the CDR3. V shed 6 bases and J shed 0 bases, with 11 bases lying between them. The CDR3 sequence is CASTAGLSTDTQYF. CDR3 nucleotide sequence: TGTGCCAGCACGGCGGGGCTAAGCACAGATACGCAGTATTTT.

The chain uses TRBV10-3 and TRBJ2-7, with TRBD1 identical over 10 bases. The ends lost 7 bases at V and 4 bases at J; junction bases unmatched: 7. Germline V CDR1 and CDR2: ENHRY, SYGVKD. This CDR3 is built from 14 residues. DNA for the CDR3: TGTGCCATCAAAGGGGGACAGGGGTTGTACGAGCAGTACTTC. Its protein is CAIKGGQGLYEQYF.

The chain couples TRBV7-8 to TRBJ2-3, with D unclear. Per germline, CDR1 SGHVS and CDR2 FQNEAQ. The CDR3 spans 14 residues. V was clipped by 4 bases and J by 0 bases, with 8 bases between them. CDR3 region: CASSSQPSTDTQYF. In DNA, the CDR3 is TGTGCCAGCAGCTCCCAGCCAAGCACAGATACGCAGTATTTT.

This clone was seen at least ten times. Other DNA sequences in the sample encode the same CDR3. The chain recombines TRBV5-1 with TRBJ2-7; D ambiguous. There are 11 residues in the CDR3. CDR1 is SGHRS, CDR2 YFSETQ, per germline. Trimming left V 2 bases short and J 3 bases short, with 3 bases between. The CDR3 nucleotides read TGCGCCAGCAGCTTAAACTACGAGCAGTACTTC. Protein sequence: CASSLNYEQYF. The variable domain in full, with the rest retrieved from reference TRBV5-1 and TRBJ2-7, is KAGVTQTPRYLIKTRGQQVTLSCSPISGHRSVSWYQQTPGQGLQFLFEYFSETQRNKGNFPGRFSGRQFSNSRSEMNVSTLELGDSALYLCASSLNYEQYFGPGTRLTVT.

CDR3 nucleotide sequence: TGTGCCAGCAGCTCCTACAGCGGACTGATCACAGATACGCAGTATTTT. Translating it yields CASSSYSGLITDTQYF. The rearrangement links TRBV9 to TRBJ2-3, with a weak D call TRBD2 (5 bases). Germline V gives CDR1 SGDLS, CDR2 YYNGEE. V lost 4 bases, J lost 2 bases, and 17 bases lay in between. This CDR3 is built from 16 residues.

CDR3 coding DNA: TGTGCCAGCAACCCGCGGGGCACAGATACGCAGTATTTT. It codes for CASNPRGTDTQYF. The chain combines TRBV27 with TRBJ2-3, with a weak D call TRBD2 (5 bases). This CDR3 is 13 amino acids long. Germline loops: CDR1 MNHEY, CDR2 SMNVEV (reference sequence). V lost 7 bases and J 1 base, leaving 9 bases between the germline ends.

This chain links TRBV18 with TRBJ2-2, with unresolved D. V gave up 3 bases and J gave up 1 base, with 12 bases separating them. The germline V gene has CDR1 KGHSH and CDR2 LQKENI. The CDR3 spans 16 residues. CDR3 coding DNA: TGTGCCAGCTCACCTGCTGTGAGCAGGAACACCGGGGAGCTGTTTTTT. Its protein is CASSPAVSRNTGELFF.